What follows are 12 T cell receptor beta chains derived from one specimen sequenced in a study of T cell changes during pregnancy in multiple sclerosis. Repertoires were generated with immunoSEQ multiplex PCR, while TCRdb's copy carries only in-frame clones and drops some. The table shows 55,000 to 65,000 clones, with roughly 93% occurring only once. The specimen was peripheral blood, collected after pregnancy. These receptors all come from a female donor with multiple sclerosis, enrolled in a pregnancy study.

This clone has a single count. Since no conserved phenylalanine or tryptophan closes the CDR3, a read error is the likely cause. The DNA is omitted, as the CDR3 cannot be located on it reliably, and the CDR3 follows TCRdb's listing. V usage is TRBV21-1 and J usage is TRBJ2-4; the table's D gene call, TRBD2, was not cross checked with the DNA. TRBV21-1 represents a pseudogene. The CDR3 is 9 residues long, counting both termini. CDR3 region: CAGAGRIFV.

The J gene is TRBJ2-5, the V gene TRBV5-1; the match to TRBD2 covers 10 bases. The V gene's germline CDR1 is SGHRS and CDR2 YFSETQ. The ends lost 3 bases at V and 1 base at J; junction bases unmatched: 3. The CDR3 loop spans 15 amino acids. The CDR3 DNA sequence: TGCGCCAGCAGCTGGGGACTAGCGTCCCAAGAGACCCAGTACTTC. It encodes CASSWGLASQETQYF.

This clone was observed a single time. The chain employs TRBV30 and TRBJ1-1; the D is unclear. The ends were cut back, 5 bases at V and 2 bases at J, with 9 bases in the middle. The CDR3 length is 12 residues. Germline V lookup: CDR1 GTSNPN, CDR2 SVGIG (reference sequence). The CDR3 spells CAWAPVNTEAFF. The CDR3 nucleotides are TGTGCCTGGGCCCCGGTAAACACTGAAGCTTTCTTT.

This clone occurred once. The chain employs TRBV9 and TRBJ2-2; TRBD2 might be the D (5 bases). Trimming removed 3 bases from V and 7 bases from J, with 16 bases in between. Germline CDR1 and CDR2: SGDLS and YYNGEE. The CDR3 spans 15 residues. DNA of the CDR3: TGTGCCAGCAGCGCACTATCGGGGTTTGGCGGGGAGCTGTTTTTT. As protein: CASSALSGFGGELFF.

This clone was counted a single time. This chain uses TRBV2 with TRBJ1-2; 9 bases line up with TRBD1. CDR1 and CDR2 from the germline V gene are SNHLY and FYNNEI. The CDR3 consists of 14 residues. With 7 bases clipped from V and 4 bases from J, the junction kept 7 bases outside the gene matches. In DNA form, the CDR3 reads TGTGCCAGCAAGAGGACAGGGGATCTCTATGGCTACACCTTC. It codes for CASKRTGDLYGYTF.

The J gene is TRBJ2-1, the V gene TRBV7-2; 7 positions match TRBD2. The CDR3 length is 16 residues. The V gene's germline CDR1 is SGHTA and CDR2 FQGNSA. V dropped 5 bases and J dropped 7; count of bases not matched to a gene: 14. The CDR3 region is CASSPSAREFKNEQFF. For the CDR3, the DNA is TGTGCCAGCAGCCCCTCGGCGCGGGAGTTTAAAAATGAGCAGTTCTTC.

The rearrangement joins TRBV27 to TRBJ2-7; 13 positions agree with TRBD2. CDR3 length equals 15 residues. The J segment lost 5 bases and the V segment lost 5 bases, leaving 6 bases of the junction unmatched. The germline V gene has CDR1 MNHEY and CDR2 SMNVEV (reference sequence). The CDR3, as DNA: TGTGCCAGCAGTGATGGGACTAGCGGGACCAACGAGCAGTACTTC. Translated: CASSDGTSGTNEQYF.

The J gene is TRBJ2-1, the V gene TRBV6-6; 7 nucleotides agree with TRBD1. The CDR3 totals 16 residues. CDR1 and CDR2 from the germline V gene are MNHNY and SVGAGI (reference sequence). J lost 5 bases, V lost 2 bases, and 9 bases had no gene match. CDR3 DNA sequence: TGTGCCAGCAGTTACGTTCCCGGGCAGGGGGACAATGAGCAGTTCTTC. Its translation: CASSYVPGQGDNEQFF.

The CDR3 DNA is TGTGCCAGCAGCTTAGCGGTTCAGTCCTACGAGCAGTACTTC. This gives the protein CASSLAVQSYEQYF. V and J are TRBV7-2 and TRBJ2-7, with D hard to call. Trimming removed 0 bases from V and 1 base from J, with 7 bases in between. In germline, CDR1 is SGHTA, CDR2 FQGNSA. The CDR3 is made up of 14 amino acids.

The chain joins TRBV6-4 to TRBJ1-2, with 7 bases that match TRBD1. Germline assignment: CDR1 MRHNA and CDR2 SNTAGT. The CDR3 totals 15 residues. V lost 0 bases and J lost 12; bases outside the gene matches: 13. CDR3 region: CASSDSETGRRLDTF. For the CDR3, the DNA is TGTGCCAGCAGTGACTCGGAGACAGGGCGGCGATTAGACACCTTC.

The gene calls are TRBV13 and TRBJ2-5; 7 bases agree with TRBD2. Trimming cost V 1 base and J 5 bases; bases outside gene matches: 7. Per the germline V gene, CDR1 is PRHDT and CDR2 is FYEKMQ (reference sequence). This CDR3 is built from 15 residues. This chain's CDR3 is CASSLAGRALETQYF. In nucleotides, the CDR3 is TGTGCCAGCAGCTTAGCGGGGAGGGCCCTGGAGACCCAGTACTTC. Using reference TRBV13 and TRBJ2-5 for the parts outside the CDR3, the full variable domain is AAGVIQSPRHLIKEKRETATLKCYPIPRHDTVYWYQQGPGQDPQFLISFYEKMQSDKGSIPDRFSAQQFSDYHSELNMSSLELGDSALYFCASSLAGRALETQYFGPGTRLLVL.

The chain recombines TRBV2 with TRBJ2-5; D is uncertain. The DNA end favors TRBJ2-7, so the J call may be wrong. Per the germline V gene, CDR1 is SNHLY and CDR2 is FYNNEI. The CDR3 covers 13 residues. This CDR3 is CASIGSSTYEQYF. CDR3 nucleotide sequence: TGTGCCAGCATCGGGTCGAGTACCTACGAGCAGTACTTC.